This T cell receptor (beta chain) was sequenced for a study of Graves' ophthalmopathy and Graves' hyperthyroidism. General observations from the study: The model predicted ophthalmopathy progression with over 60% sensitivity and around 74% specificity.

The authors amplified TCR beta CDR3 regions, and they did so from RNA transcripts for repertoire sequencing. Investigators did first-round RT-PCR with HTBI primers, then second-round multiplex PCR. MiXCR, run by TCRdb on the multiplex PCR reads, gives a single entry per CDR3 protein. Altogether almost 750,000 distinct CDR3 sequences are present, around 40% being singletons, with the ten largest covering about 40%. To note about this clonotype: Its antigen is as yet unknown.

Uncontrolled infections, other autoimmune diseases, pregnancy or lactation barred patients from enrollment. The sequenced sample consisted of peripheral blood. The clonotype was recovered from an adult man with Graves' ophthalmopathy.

For the CDR3, the DNA is TGTGACCAGCGTACGAACACCGGGGAGCTGTTTTTT. Its protein is CDQRTNTGELFF. The chain joins TRBV25-1 to TRBJ2-2; D not certain. In germline, CDR1 is MGHDK, CDR2 SYGVNS. The CDR3 extends over 12 amino acids. Supplemented by reference TRBV25-1 and TRBJ2-2, the full variable domain reads EADIYQTPRYLVIGTGKKITLECSQTMGHDKMYWYQQDPGMELHLIHYSYGVNSTEKGDLSSESTVSRIRTEHFPLTLESARPSHTSQYLCDQRTNTGELFFGEGSRLTVL.